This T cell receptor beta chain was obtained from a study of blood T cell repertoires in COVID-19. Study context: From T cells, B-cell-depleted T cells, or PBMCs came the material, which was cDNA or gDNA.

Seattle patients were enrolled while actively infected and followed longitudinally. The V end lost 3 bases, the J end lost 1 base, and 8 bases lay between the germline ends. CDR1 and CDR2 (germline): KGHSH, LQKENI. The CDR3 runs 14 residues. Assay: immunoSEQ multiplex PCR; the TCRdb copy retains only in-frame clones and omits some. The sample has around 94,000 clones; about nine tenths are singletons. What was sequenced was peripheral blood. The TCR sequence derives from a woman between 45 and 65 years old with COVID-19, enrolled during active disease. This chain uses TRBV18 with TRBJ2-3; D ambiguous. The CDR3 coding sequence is TGTGCCAGCTCACCTGACATGGGCACAGATACGCAGTATTTT. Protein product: CASSPDMGTDTQYF. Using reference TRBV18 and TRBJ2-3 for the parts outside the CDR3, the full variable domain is NAGVMQNPRHLVRRRGQEARLRCSPMKGHSHVYWYRQLPEEGLKFMVYLQKENIIDESGMPKERFSAEFPKEGPSILRIQQVVRGDSAAYFCASSPDMGTDTQYFGPGTRLTVL.